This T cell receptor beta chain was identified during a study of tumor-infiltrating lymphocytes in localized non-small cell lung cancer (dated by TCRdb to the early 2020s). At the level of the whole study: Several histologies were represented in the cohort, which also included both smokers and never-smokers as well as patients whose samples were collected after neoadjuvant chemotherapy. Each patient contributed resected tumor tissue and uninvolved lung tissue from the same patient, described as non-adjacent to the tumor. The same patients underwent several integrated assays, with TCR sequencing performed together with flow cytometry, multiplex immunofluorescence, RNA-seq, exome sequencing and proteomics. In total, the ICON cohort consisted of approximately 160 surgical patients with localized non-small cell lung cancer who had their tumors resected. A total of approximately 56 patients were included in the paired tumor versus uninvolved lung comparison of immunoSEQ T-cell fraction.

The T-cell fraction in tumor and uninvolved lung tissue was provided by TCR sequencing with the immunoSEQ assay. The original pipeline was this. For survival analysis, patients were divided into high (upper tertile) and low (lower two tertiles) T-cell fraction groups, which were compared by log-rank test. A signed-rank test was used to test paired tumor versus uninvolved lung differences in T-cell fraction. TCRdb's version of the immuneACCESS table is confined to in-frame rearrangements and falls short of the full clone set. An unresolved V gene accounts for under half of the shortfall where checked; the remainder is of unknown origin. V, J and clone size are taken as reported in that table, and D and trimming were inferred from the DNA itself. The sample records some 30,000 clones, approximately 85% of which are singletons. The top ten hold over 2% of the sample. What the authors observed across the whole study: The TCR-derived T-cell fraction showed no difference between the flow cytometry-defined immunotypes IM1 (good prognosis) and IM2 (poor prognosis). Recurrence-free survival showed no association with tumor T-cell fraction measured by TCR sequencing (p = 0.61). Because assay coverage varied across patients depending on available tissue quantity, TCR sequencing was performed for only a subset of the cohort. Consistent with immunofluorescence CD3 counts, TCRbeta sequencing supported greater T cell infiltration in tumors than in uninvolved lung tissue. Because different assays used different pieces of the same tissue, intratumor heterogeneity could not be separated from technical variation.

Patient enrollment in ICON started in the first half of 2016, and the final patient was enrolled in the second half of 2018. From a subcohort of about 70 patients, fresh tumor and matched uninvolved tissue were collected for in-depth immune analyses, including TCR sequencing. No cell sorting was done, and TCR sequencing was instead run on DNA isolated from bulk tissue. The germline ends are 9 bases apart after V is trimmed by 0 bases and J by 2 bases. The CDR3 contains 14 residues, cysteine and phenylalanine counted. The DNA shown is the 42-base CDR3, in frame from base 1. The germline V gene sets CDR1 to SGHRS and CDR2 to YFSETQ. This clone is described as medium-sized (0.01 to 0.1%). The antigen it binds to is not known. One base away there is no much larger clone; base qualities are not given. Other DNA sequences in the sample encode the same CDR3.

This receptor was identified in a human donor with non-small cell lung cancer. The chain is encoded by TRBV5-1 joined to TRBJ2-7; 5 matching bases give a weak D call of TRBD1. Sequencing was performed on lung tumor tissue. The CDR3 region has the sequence CASSLAAGPYEQYF. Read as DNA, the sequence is TGCGCCAGCAGCTTGGCGGCAGGGCCCTACGAGCAGTACTTC.